The source of this T cell receptor (beta chain) is a study of blood T cell repertoires in COVID-19 (TCRdb year 2020). About the study as a whole: Collaborator samples came from the United States, Italy and Spain and covered acute and convalescent phases of COVID-19. Subjects who had been exposed to COVID-19, were actively infected with it, or had recovered from it provided the deeply sampled blood TCRbeta repertoires that made up the dataset. The repertoires were made available in a free public database intended to serve as a resource for research on the immune response to SARS-CoV-2. The material from the prospective study consisted of cDNA or gDNA derived from T cells, B-cell-depleted T cells, or PBMCs. Where available, HLA class I and class II types were taken from metadata supplied by the sample provider and were not determined by assay-based typing. Sample metadata almost always included a de-identified subject ID, COVID-19 status, age in years and sex. Samples were obtained from the ongoing ImmuneRACE study (first 160 participants) and from 950 to 1,500 subjects provided by 6 global collaborators. Study-wide conclusions, independent of this receptor: How much clinical and demographic metadata was included differed by source and by participant, and the metadata was provided uncurated.

TCRbeta CDR3 regions were amplified from genomic DNA by means of the immunoSEQ Assay, a bias-controlled multiplex PCR. Under the source paper's analysis protocol: The number of nucleated cells in each sample was estimated from the amplification of reference gene primers within the assay. Sequence reads were collapsed and filtered to measure the absolute abundance of every unique TCRbeta CDR3 rearrangement. For each sample, productive Simpson clonality was calculated as the square root of Simpson's diversity index across productive rearrangements. In TCRdb, the immuneACCESS table is reduced to in-frame sequences with V and J assigned. These tables do not hold every clone; where another copy was compared, an unresolved V gene accounts for under half, and the others remain unexplained. The V and J calls and clone size are taken from that table; D and trimming were inferred from the DNA. Present in this sample are approximately 110,000 clones, around 66% of which were seen just once. The top ten clones comprise about 5.9% of the sample.

Turning to this clone: Its antigen is not yet known. Within one base of it there is no much larger clone, and no base qualities were kept.

The collaborating institutions used their own protocols to collect whole blood in K2EDTA tubes. For TCRbeta analysis, collaborators shipped samples as frozen whole blood, isolated PBMCs, or DNA extracted from either of those sample types. The CDR3 goes from the cysteine to the phenylalanine over 17 residues. CDR3 DNA only is kept here, 51 bases in frame from base 1. From V the trimming removes 6 bases and from J it removes 4 bases, while the gene matches leave 12 bases of the junction unaccounted for. In the germline V gene (reference sequence), CDR1 corresponds to WNHNN and CDR2 to SYGVQD. The origin of this receptor is an elderly man with acute or convalescent COVID-19. The material sequenced was peripheral blood. Recombination linked TRBV10-1 to TRBJ2-2, with 9 middle bases fitting TRBD1. The sequenced DNA: TGCGCCAGCAGCGGCCTAGGACAGGGGAAGAGCACCGGGGAGCTGTTTTTT. Its coded protein is CASSGLGQGKSTGELFF.